This T cell receptor beta chain was found in a study of shared clonotypes between healthy human individuals. Only in-frame clones appear in the TCRdb table, and some are missing; sequencing was by immunoSEQ multiplex PCR. Of 2 million to 2.5 million clones in the sample, 93% were seen once. V dropped 6 bases and J dropped 2 bases, with 16 bases sitting between them. Germline V gene sequence: CDR1 SQVTM, CDR2 ANQGSEA. The CDR3 runs to 14 residues. This chain links TRBV29-1 with TRBJ1-2; D possibly corresponds to TRBD1 (6 bases). Source material: naive CD4+ T cells from PBMCs. The subset: CD45RA+ positively selected. The clonotype was recovered from a young man in good health. Some clones in this sample may be carry-over from other donors' samples. The CDR3 DNA reads TGCAGCGTGTCGGGAAGGGGGAACAACTATGGCTACACCTTC. The encoded protein is CSVSGRGNNYGYTF.